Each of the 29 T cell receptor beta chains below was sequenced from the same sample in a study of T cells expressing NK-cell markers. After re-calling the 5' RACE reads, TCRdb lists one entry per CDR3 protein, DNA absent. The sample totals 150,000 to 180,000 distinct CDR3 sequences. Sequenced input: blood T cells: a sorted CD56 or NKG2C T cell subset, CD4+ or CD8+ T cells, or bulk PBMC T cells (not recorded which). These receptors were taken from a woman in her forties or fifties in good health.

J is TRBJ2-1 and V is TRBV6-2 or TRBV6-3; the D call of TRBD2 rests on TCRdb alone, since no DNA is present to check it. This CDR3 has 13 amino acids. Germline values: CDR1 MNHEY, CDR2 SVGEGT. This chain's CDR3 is CATGTSGNNEQFF.

The CDR3 here is CAISGTDLRAFF. This chain connects TRBV10-3 to TRBJ1-1. The CDR3 has 12 residues. Germline lookup yields CDR1 ENHRY and CDR2 SYGVKD.

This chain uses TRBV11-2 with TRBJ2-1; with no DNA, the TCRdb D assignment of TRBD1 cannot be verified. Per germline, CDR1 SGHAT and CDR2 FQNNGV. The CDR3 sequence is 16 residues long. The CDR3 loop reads CASSFPVRGAYNEQFF.

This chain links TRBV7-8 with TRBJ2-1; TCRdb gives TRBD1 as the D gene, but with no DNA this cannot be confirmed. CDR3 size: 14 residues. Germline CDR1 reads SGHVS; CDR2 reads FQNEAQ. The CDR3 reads CASSLVPGYNEQFF.

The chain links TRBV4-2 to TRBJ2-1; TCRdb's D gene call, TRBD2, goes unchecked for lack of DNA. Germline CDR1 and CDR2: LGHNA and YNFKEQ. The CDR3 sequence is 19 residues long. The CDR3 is CASSQVPGGTSGRMNEQFF.

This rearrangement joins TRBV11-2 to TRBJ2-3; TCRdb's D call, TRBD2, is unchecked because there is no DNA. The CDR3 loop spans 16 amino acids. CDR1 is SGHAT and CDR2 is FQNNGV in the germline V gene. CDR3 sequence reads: CASSSLPGGGTDTQYF.

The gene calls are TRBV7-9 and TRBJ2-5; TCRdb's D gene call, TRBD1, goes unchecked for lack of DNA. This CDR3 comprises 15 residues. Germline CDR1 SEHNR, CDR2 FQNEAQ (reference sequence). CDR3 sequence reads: CASSPRTGGEETQYF.

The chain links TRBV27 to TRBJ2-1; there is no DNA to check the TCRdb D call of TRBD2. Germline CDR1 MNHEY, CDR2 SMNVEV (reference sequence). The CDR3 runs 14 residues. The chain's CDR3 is CASRLAGGLNEQFF.

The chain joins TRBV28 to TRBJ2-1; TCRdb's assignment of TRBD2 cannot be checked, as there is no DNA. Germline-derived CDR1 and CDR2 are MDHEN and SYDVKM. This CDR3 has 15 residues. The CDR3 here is CASSVTSGTYNEQFF.

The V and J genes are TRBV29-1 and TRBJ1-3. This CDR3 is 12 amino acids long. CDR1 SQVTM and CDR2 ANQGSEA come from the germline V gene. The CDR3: CSVAALGNTIYF.

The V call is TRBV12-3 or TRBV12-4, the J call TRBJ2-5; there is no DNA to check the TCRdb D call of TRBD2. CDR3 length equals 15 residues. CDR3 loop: CASSTGTRVSETQYF.

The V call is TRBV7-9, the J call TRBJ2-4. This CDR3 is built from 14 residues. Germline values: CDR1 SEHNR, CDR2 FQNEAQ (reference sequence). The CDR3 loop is CASSPNQYPNIQYF.

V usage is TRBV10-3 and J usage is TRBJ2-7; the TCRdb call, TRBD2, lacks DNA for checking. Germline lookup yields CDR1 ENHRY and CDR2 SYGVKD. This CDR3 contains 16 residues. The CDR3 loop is CAISEPPGLGTYEQYF.

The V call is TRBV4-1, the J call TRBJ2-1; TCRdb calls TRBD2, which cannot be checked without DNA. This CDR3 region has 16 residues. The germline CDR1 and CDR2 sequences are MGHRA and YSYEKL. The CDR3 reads CASSQAGTPAYNEQFF.

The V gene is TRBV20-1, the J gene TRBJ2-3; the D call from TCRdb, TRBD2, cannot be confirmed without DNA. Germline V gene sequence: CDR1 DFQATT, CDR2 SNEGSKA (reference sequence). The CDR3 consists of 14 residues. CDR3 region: CSAREASGTDTQYF.

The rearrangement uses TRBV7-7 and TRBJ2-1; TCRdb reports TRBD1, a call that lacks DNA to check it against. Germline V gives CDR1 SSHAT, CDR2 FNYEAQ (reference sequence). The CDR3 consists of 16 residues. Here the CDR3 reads CASSLAAWGTYNEQFF.

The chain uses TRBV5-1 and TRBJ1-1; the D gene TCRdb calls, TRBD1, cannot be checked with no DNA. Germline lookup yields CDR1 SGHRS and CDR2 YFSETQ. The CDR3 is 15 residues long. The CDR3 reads CASSHRTDWDTEAFF.

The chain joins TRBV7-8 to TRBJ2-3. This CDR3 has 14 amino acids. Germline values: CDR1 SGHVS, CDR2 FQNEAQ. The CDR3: CASSLTPSEDTQYF.

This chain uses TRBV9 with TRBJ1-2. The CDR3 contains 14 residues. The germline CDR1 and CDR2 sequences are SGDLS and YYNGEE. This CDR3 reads CASSANSLAGGYTF.

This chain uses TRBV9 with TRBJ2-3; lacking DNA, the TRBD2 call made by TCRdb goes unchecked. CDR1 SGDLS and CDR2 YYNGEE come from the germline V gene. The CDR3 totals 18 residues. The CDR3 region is CASSVATRSGGRTDTQYF.

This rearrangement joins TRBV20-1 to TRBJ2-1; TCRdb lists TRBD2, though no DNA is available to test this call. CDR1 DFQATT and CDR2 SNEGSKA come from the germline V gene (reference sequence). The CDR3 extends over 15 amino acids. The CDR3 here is CSAASGSIGYNEQFF.

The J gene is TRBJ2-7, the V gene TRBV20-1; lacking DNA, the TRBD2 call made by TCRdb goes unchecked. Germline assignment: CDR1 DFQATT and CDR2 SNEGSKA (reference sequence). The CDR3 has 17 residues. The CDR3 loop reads CSADHLGTSGRVSEQYF.

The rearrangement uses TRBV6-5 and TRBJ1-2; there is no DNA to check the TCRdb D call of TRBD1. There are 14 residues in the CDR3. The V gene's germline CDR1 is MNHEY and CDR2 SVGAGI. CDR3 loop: CASSYLGRGHGYTF.

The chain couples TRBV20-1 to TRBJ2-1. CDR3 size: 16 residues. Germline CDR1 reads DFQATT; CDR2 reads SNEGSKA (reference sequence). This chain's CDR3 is CSARDARSSSYNEQFF.

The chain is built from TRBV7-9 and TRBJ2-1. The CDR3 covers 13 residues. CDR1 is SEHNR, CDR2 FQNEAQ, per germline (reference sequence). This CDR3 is CASSLRLPDEQFF.

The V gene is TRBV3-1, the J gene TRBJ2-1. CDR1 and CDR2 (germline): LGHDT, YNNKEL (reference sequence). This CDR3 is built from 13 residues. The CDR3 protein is CASSQEEYNEQFF.

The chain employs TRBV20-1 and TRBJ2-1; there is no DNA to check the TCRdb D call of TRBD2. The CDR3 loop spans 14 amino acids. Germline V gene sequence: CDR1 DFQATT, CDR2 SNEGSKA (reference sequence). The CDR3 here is CSAAQRGSYNEQFF.

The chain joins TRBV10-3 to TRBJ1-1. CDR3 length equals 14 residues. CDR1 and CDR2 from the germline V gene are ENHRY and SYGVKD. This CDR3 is CAISEVDTNTEAFF.

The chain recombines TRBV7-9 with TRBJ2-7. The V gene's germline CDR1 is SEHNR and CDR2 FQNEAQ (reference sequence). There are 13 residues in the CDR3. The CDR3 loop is CASSLWSADEQYF.